The 21 T cell receptor beta chains given below trace back to one sample, sequenced in a study of PD-1 blockade in mismatch repair-deficient tumors. TCRdb's table, derived via immunoSEQ multiplex PCR, lists solely in-frame clones and lacks some. The sample has about 68,000 clones; 70% to 85% are singletons. The sample here was peripheral blood, taken 2 weeks after starting pembrolizumab. The receptors were sampled from an adult with mismatch repair-deficient cancer.

This rearrangement joins TRBV7-2 to TRBJ2-7, with no clear D. CDR1 and CDR2 from the germline V gene are SGHTA and FQGNSA. The CDR3 length is 12 residues. Trimming shortened V by 1 base and J by 7 bases, and 8 bases separated the two germline ends. CDR3 protein: CASSLGGTEQYF. The DNA of the CDR3 is TGTGCCAGCAGCTTAGGCGGAACAGAGCAGTACTTC.

This clone was seen a few times. J is TRBJ1-5 and V is TRBV28; a weak D match, TRBD1 (6 bases). CDR3 length: 15 residues. Trimming removed 5 bases at V and 3 bases at J, with 14 bases between. CDR1 is MDHEN, CDR2 SYDVKM, per germline. This chain's CDR3 is CASSIVGQSNQPQHF. The CDR3 DNA reads TGTGCCAGCAGTATAGTAGGACAGTCCAATCAGCCCCAGCATTTT.

The CDR3 DNA reads TGTGCCAGCAGCGTAGGAGGGACAGGGATCACTGAAGCTTTCTTT. This gives the protein CASSVGGTGITEAFF. The gene calls are TRBV9 and TRBJ1-1; 9 nucleotides line up with TRBD1. The trim removed 0 bases at V and 4 bases at J, leaving 4 bases unmatched. The CDR3 has 15 residues. Germline values: CDR1 SGDLS, CDR2 YYNGEE.

This clone was seen only a few times. The chain uses TRBV10-3 and TRBJ1-2; D is unclear. Germline-derived CDR1 and CDR2 are ENHRY and SYGVKD. CDR3 length equals 12 residues. V lost 5 bases, J lost 9 bases, and 13 bases lay in between. CDR3 protein: CAISPRDGRYTF. The CDR3 region has the DNA TGTGCCATCAGTCCACGAGATGGGCGCTACACCTTC.

CDR3 sequence: CASSEQESSYNEQFF. CDR3 bases: TGTGCCAGCAGTGAACAGGAGAGCTCCTACAATGAGCAGTTCTTC. The chain uses TRBV6-1 and TRBJ2-1, with D unclear. The CDR3 consists of 15 residues. V lost 2 bases to trimming and J lost 0 bases, with 8 bases between them. Germline V gene data show CDR1 as MNHNS and CDR2 as SASEGT.

V usage is TRBV7-2 and J usage is TRBJ2-1; D unresolved. CDR1 is SGHTA and CDR2 is FQGNSA in the germline V gene. The CDR3 is made up of 13 amino acids. Trimming pared 0 bases from V and 12 bases from J, leaving 12 bases between. The CDR3 DNA is TGTGCCAGCAGCTTAGCGGGCCTCCATACGCAGTTCTTC. This gives the protein CASSLAGLHTQFF.

This rearrangement joins TRBV6-4 to TRBJ2-3; TRBD1 matches at 12 bases. This CDR3 comprises 16 residues. Per germline, CDR1 MRHNA and CDR2 SNTAGT. The V gene end was trimmed by 4 bases and the J gene end by 4 bases; junction bases not matched to a gene: 6. CDR3 region: CASSVSGTGGADTQYF. CDR3 coding DNA: TGTGCCAGCAGTGTCTCCGGGACAGGGGGCGCAGATACGCAGTATTTT.

V usage is TRBV5-6 and J usage is TRBJ2-1, with no clear D. This CDR3 region has 11 residues. Trimming cost V 4 bases and J 14 bases, with 13 bases left between them. Germline V CDR1 and CDR2: SGHDT, YYEEEE. The CDR3 is CASSVTWEEFF. CDR3 nucleotide sequence: TGTGCCAGCAGCGTGACATGGGAAGAGTTCTTC.

V gene TRBV5-6 combines with J gene TRBJ2-1; 16 bases are a match to TRBD2. This CDR3 has 14 residues. Trimming removed 4 bases from V and 12 bases from J; junction bases left unmatched: 4. Germline V gene sequence: CDR1 SGHDT, CDR2 YYEEEE. CDR3 bases: TGTGCCAGCAGCGGGACTAGCGGGAGGGCCGGGCAGTTCTTC. Translated, it gives CASSGTSGRAGQFF.

The gene calls are TRBV30 and TRBJ1-1; D unclear. CDR3 length: 12 residues. The germline gives CDR1 GTSNPN, CDR2 SVGIG (reference sequence). The V end was cut by 1 base, the J end by 1 base, with 4 bases between. The CDR3 bases are TGTGCCTGGAGTGCAGAGAACACTGAAGCTTTCTTT. Protein sequence: CAWSAENTEAFF.

This clone came up a few times. The V and J genes are TRBV4-3 and TRBJ2-7; tentatively, D is TRBD2 (6 bases). Trimming left V 2 bases short and J 0 bases short, with 11 bases between. Germline V gives CDR1 LGHNA, CDR2 YSLEER. The CDR3 totals 15 residues. The DNA for the CDR3 is TGCGCCAGCAGCCAACAAGCGGGTCTCTCCTACGAGCAGTACTTC. Amino acid sequence: CASSQQAGLSYEQYF.

The chain employs TRBV7-2 and TRBJ1-1; 7 positions match TRBD1. With V trimmed by 5 bases and J by 0 bases, 3 bases remained unmatched. The germline V gene has CDR1 SGHTA and CDR2 FQGNSA. This CDR3 spans 14 amino acids. CDR3 region: CASSLTGMNTEAFF. The CDR3 nucleotides are TGTGCCAGCAGCCTGACAGGGATGAACACTGAAGCTTTCTTT.

The rearrangement uses TRBV12-5 and TRBJ2-7; D unresolved. The CDR3 is 15 residues long. Germline CDR1 and CDR2: LGHNT and FRNRAP. V shed 2 bases and J shed 7 bases, with 18 bases lying between them. CDR3: CASGLSGSLIDEQYF. The CDR3 nucleotides are TGTGCTAGTGGTTTGTCAGGATCTCTTATAGATGAGCAGTACTTC.

This chain links TRBV11-3 with TRBJ2-1; 13 nucleotides match TRBD2. Looked up from germline, CDR1 is SGHNT and CDR2 is YENEEA. After removal of 5 bases from V and 8 bases from J, the junction contained 6 bases not matched to a gene. The CDR3 runs to 15 residues. The CDR3 is CASSVLAGGPYEQFF. CDR3 DNA sequence: TGTGCCAGCAGCGTACTAGCGGGAGGGCCTTATGAGCAGTTCTTC.

V is TRBV6-4 and J is TRBJ1-2, with 10 bases aligning to TRBD1. Losses at the gene ends were 6 bases for V and 2 bases for J; bases not matched to a gene: 3. Germline V gene lookup returns CDR1 MRHNA and CDR2 SNTAGT. The CDR3 has 14 residues. For the CDR3, the DNA is TGTGCCAGCAGAGTGGGACAGGGGAACTATGGCTACACCTTC. As protein: CASRVGQGNYGYTF.

The chain recombines TRBV12-5 with TRBJ1-3; TRBD1 matches at 7 bases. Germline-derived CDR1 and CDR2 are LGHNT and FRNRAP. J was trimmed by 3 bases and V by 2 bases; bases with no gene match: 7. The CDR3 extends over 16 amino acids. As DNA, the CDR3 is TGTGCTAGTGGTTTGACGACAGGGAAGAGTGGAAACACCATATATTTT. As protein: CASGLTTGKSGNTIYF.

CDR3 residues: CASSPQGQALDGYGYTF. The DNA for the CDR3 is TGTGCCAGCAGCCCCCAGGGGCAGGCCCTTGATGGGTATGGCTACACCTTC. V is TRBV7-6 and J is TRBJ1-2; D is perhaps TRBD1 (6 bases). Germline V gene data show CDR1 as SGHVS and CDR2 as FNYEAQ. Trimming pared 5 bases from V and 5 bases from J, leaving 24 bases between. The CDR3 spans 17 residues.

V is TRBV18 and J is TRBJ2-2, with TRBD2 identical over 9 bases. The CDR3 covers 17 residues. Germline CDR1 and CDR2: KGHSH and LQKENI. The V segment lost 3 bases and the J segment 5 bases; nucleotides outside the gene matches: 10. The CDR3 reads CASSPTAAGGGTGELFF. The CDR3 DNA is TGTGCCAGCTCACCCACGGCAGCGGGAGGCGGAACCGGGGAGCTGTTTTTT.

V usage is TRBV5-8 and J usage is TRBJ2-3; D is possibly TRBD2 (6 bases). The V and J ends lost 7 bases and 1 base respectively, with 16 bases between them. CDR1 is SGHTS, CDR2 YDEGEE, per germline. This CDR3 comprises 15 residues. This CDR3 is CASGFGRKGTDTQYF. The CDR3 nucleotides read TGTGCCAGCGGTTTTGGGAGGAAAGGCACAGATACGCAGTATTTT.

The chain is built from TRBV29-1 and TRBJ1-2; 9 bases are shared with TRBD1. With 4 bases clipped from V and 8 bases from J, the junction kept 14 bases outside the gene matches. The CDR3 has 15 residues. Germline CDR1 is SQVTM and CDR2 is ANQGSEA. The chain's CDR3 is CSVVLSPGQGFGYTF. In DNA, the CDR3 is TGCAGCGTTGTCCTTTCTCCGGGACAGGGCTTCGGCTACACCTTC.

In this sample, this clone turned up once. The CDR3 region is CASSKEGTGELFF. In DNA form, the CDR3 reads TGTGCCAGCAGCAAAGAGGGGACCGGGGAGCTGTTTTTT. The chain recombines TRBV21-1 with TRBJ2-2; the table's D call of TRBD1 was not tested on the DNA. TRBV21-1 is termed a pseudogene. CDR3 length equals 13 residues.